This passage covers 3 T cell receptor beta chains from one sample sequenced in a study of human T cells and chemical hapten exposure. Sample time point: pre-sensitization, week 0. Treatment here: therapeutic diphenylcyclopropenone sensitization with weekly scalp DPC. TCRdb recomputed calls from the RACE reads with MiXCR, one row per CDR3 protein. The sample shows about 380,000 distinct CDR3 sequences, 5.1% of them seen only once. The sequencing used whole blood, collected in connection with sensitization to the hapten diphenylcyclopropenone (DPC). The origin of the receptors is a woman aged 50 to 60 with alopecia areata. Some clones in this sample may be carry-over from other donors' samples.

The chain links TRBV7-6 to TRBJ2-1; D possibly matches TRBD1 or TRBD2 (5 bases each). CDR1 is SGHVS and CDR2 is FNYEAQ in the germline V gene. The V end lost 5 bases, the J end lost 8 bases, and 16 bases lay between the germline ends. The CDR3 length is 14 residues. Written as DNA, the CDR3 is TGTGCCAGCAGCCCTATGGGACCAGGCGATGAGCAGTTCTTC. It encodes CASSPMGPGDEQFF.

The sample holds a few counts of this clonotype. The J gene is TRBJ2-1, the V gene TRBV6-5, with unresolved D. Trimming cost V 2 bases and J 0 bases, with 5 bases left between them. This CDR3 is built from 14 residues. Germline V gene sequence: CDR1 MNHEY, CDR2 SVGAGI. In nucleotides, the CDR3 is TGTGCCAGCAGTTACGTACTCTCCTACAATGAGCAGTTCTTC. This sequence encodes CASSYVLSYNEQFF.

In this sample, this clonotype turned up a few times. The chain links TRBV7-2 to TRBJ2-7; D is tentatively TRBD1 or TRBD2 (5 bases each). Looked up from germline, CDR1 is SGHTA and CDR2 is FQGNSA. CDR3 size: 16 residues. V was trimmed by 4 bases and J by 1 base, leaving 17 bases between them. CDR3 region: CASSSPSGTGSYEQYF. DNA for the CDR3: TGTGCCAGCAGCTCCCCCTCCGGGACCGGGTCCTACGAGCAGTACTTC.